The 22 T cell receptor beta chains listed next were all sequenced from one sample in a study of blood T cell repertoires in COVID-19. TCRdb keeps only in-frame clones here, not all; method: immunoSEQ multiplex PCR. The table lists 65,000 to 95,000 clones, about 88% of them singletons. Sequencing was performed on peripheral blood. These receptors all stem from a man aged 70-80 years with active or convalescent COVID-19.

The V call is TRBV28, the J call TRBJ2-1; no clear D gene. CDR1 and CDR2 from the germline V gene are MDHEN and SYDVKM. Trimming pared 6 bases from V and 7 bases from J, leaving 16 bases between. The CDR3 extends over 14 amino acids. The CDR3: CASRTATTQNEQFF. CDR3 DNA sequence: TGTGCCAGCAGAACCGCCACGACACAGAATGAGCAGTTCTTC.

This clone was counted between two and nine times. This chain connects TRBV9 to TRBJ1-1; no reliable D call. Trimming removed 5 bases at V and 4 bases at J, with 18 bases between. The CDR3 is 15 amino acids. CDR1 SGDLS and CDR2 YYNGEE come from the germline V gene. For the CDR3, the DNA is TGTGCCAGCAGTTTTTTGCCAGGCAGTGGCACTGAAGCTTTCTTT. The encoded protein is CASSFLPGSGTEAFF.

V usage is TRBV28 and J usage is TRBJ1-1; D perhaps matches TRBD1 (6 bases). From germline, CDR1 is MDHEN and CDR2 SYDVKM. The CDR3 is 13 residues long. Deletions cut 5 bases from V and 11 bases from J, with 18 bases between. Here the CDR3 DNA reads TGTGCCAGCAGTCTGGGACAACCGGGCCGTGCTTTCTTT. Amino acid sequence: CASSLGQPGRAFF.

The rearrangement joins TRBV6-5 to TRBJ1-1, with D tentatively TRBD1 (5 bases). This CDR3 is built from 14 residues. From germline, CDR1 is MNHEY and CDR2 SVGAGI. V was cut by 6 bases and J by 5 bases, with 16 bases left in between. The CDR3 loop reads CASSKLLAGTEAFF. As DNA, the CDR3 is TGTGCCAGCAGCAAGCTTTTGGCAGGGACTGAAGCTTTCTTT.

This chain's CDR3 is CASRGDTHNEQFF. In DNA, the CDR3 is TGTGCCAGTCGGGGGGACACGCACAATGAGCAGTTCTTC. The chain combines TRBV28 with TRBJ2-1, with D possibly being TRBD2 (7 bases). The CDR3 contains 13 residues. Germline CDR1 reads MDHEN; CDR2 reads SYDVKM. Trimming took 9 bases from V and 5 from J, leaving 14 bases between them.

The sample holds one count of this clone. This chain connects TRBV24-1 to TRBJ1-5; 7 bases agree with TRBD1. The CDR3 totals 16 residues. CDR1 KGHDR and CDR2 SFDVKD come from the germline V gene. V was clipped by 6 bases and J by 1 base; unmatched bases: 8. CDR3 residues: CATSFSDRLSNQPQHF. Here the CDR3 DNA reads TGTGCCACCAGTTTCTCGGACAGGTTGAGCAATCAGCCCCAGCATTTT.

V and J are TRBV10-3 and TRBJ2-1; TRBD2 matches at 8 bases. Germline V CDR1 and CDR2: ENHRY, SYGVKD. With V trimmed by 6 bases and J by 4 bases, 5 bases remained unmatched. The CDR3 has 14 amino acids. This chain's CDR3 is CAIRQGLEYNEQFF. The CDR3, as DNA: TGTGCCATCAGACAGGGACTAGAATACAATGAGCAGTTCTTC.

The chain links TRBV5-1 to TRBJ1-4; 8 bases map to TRBD1. From germline, CDR1 is SGHRS and CDR2 YFSETQ. V was pared by 3 bases and J by 8 bases, with 6 bases of the junction left unmatched. The CDR3 length is 14 residues. CDR3 bases: TGCGCCAGCAGCTCCCAGGGGGCGGGCGAAAAACTGTTTTTT. Its translation: CASSSQGAGEKLFF.

This rearrangement joins TRBV27 to TRBJ2-7, with D perhaps TRBD1 (5 bases). The CDR3 is made up of 12 amino acids. Germline V gene data show CDR1 as MNHEY and CDR2 as SMNVEV (reference sequence). The ends were cut back, 0 bases at V and 5 bases at J, with 5 bases in the middle. The CDR3 loop is CASSLSRDEQYF. CDR3 nucleotide sequence: TGTGCCAGCAGTTTATCCAGGGACGAGCAGTACTTC.

The rearrangement uses TRBV3-1 (or the pseudogene TRBV3-2) and TRBJ2-6; 13 bases agree with TRBD2. In germline, CDR1 is LGHDT, CDR2 YNNKEL (reference sequence). V gave up 8 bases and J gave up 0 bases; unmatched junction bases: 13. This CDR3 region has 20 residues. For the CDR3, the DNA is TGTGCCAGCCCCCCCACTAGCGGGGGGGCTATCGTCTCTGGGGCCAACGTCCTGACTTTC. It translates to CASPPTSGGAIVSGANVLTF.

The V call is TRBV7-9, the J call TRBJ2-1, with 10 nucleotides matching TRBD2. CDR3 length equals 15 residues. The germline gives CDR1 SEHNR, CDR2 FQNEAQ (reference sequence). V shed 3 bases, J shed 6 bases, and the junction held 5 bases outside the gene matches. The CDR3 reads CASSFTAGGVNEQFF. The CDR3 DNA reads as TGTGCCAGCAGCTTCACAGCGGGGGGGGTCAATGAGCAGTTCTTC.

The chain is built from TRBV6-6 and TRBJ1-1, with D perhaps matching TRBD1 (6 bases). V dropped 10 bases and J dropped 4 bases, with 16 bases sitting between them. This CDR3 comprises 13 residues. Germline V gives CDR1 MNHNY, CDR2 SVGAGI (reference sequence). CDR3 region: CATSGTFLTEAFF. The CDR3 DNA sequence: TGTGCCACCTCAGGGACATTTCTCACTGAAGCTTTCTTT.

The chain links TRBV6-5 to TRBJ1-1, with D maybe TRBD1 (5 bases). The CDR3 covers 13 residues. Germline-derived CDR1 and CDR2 are MNHEY and SVGAGI. Trimming stripped 2 bases from V and 4 bases from J, with 8 bases between. CDR3 sequence: CASSYLRVTEAFF. In nucleotides, the CDR3 is TGTGCCAGCAGTTACCTCAGGGTCACTGAAGCTTTCTTT.

The rearrangement links TRBV5-6 to TRBJ2-1, with 9 nucleotides matching TRBD2. Germline V gene lookup returns CDR1 SGHDT and CDR2 YYEEEE. The CDR3 is 15 residues long. Unmatched junction bases numbered 8, after V lost 7 bases and J lost 3 bases. The CDR3 DNA follows: TGTGCCAGCCTACCCGGGACTAGCTTCTACAATGAGCAGTTCTTC. Translating gives CASLPGTSFYNEQFF.

This sequence joins TRBV9 and TRBJ2-3, with TRBD2 as a possible D gene (5 bases). The CDR3 runs 15 residues. Germline lookup yields CDR1 SGDLS and CDR2 YYNGEE. V lost 4 bases and J lost 3, with 15 bases in between. The CDR3 sequence: CASSPRPGGTDTQYF. CDR3 nucleotide sequence: TGTGCCAGCAGCCCCCGCCCCGGCGGGACAGATACGCAGTATTTT.

The rearrangement uses TRBV6-5 and TRBJ1-6; unclear D gene. CDR1 is MNHEY, CDR2 SVGAGI, per germline. The CDR3 extends over 14 amino acids. Deletions cut 6 bases from V and 7 bases from J, with 13 bases between. CDR3 sequence (DNA): TGTGCCAGCAGCCGTCGACACGAAAATTCACCCCTCCACTTT. Its translation is CASSRRHENSPLHF.

This rearrangement joins TRBV10-3 to TRBJ2-7; D is unclear. This CDR3 has 11 residues. From germline, CDR1 is ENHRY and CDR2 SYGVKD. V was trimmed by 6 bases and J by 7 bases, leaving 10 bases between them. The CDR3 DNA reads as TGTGCCATCAGCCCAGGTAGTGAGCAGTACTTC. Its protein product is CAISPGSEQYF.

This clone was picked up one time. The V and J genes are TRBV6-5 and TRBJ2-2; 10 bases line up with TRBD1. This CDR3 spans 14 amino acids. After removal of 4 bases from V and 4 bases from J, the junction contained 0 bases not matched to a gene. From germline, CDR1 is MNHEY and CDR2 SVGAGI. The CDR3 loop is CASSWTGGTGELFF. CDR3 sequence (DNA): TGTGCCAGCAGTTGGACAGGGGGCACCGGGGAGCTGTTTTTT.

This clone was seen only once. The CDR3 region has the DNA TGCGCCAGCAGCGTGGGGTCTCGGGGGTCCTATAATTCACCCCTCCACTTT. It codes for CASSVGSRGSYNSPLHF. V is TRBV5-1 and J is TRBJ1-6; perhaps TRBD1 as D (5 bases). V was trimmed by 4 bases and J by 1 base, leaving 15 bases between them. This CDR3 comprises 17 residues. CDR1 is SGHRS and CDR2 is YFSETQ in the germline V gene.

The CDR3 nucleotides are TGTGCCAGCAGTTACTCTCGGACTGCTAACACCATATATTTT. Translating gives CASSYSRTANTIYF. The chain joins TRBV6-5 to TRBJ1-3; unclear D gene. V was clipped by 0 bases and J by 7 bases, with 10 bases between them. CDR3 length: 14 residues. Per the germline V gene, CDR1 is MNHEY and CDR2 is SVGAGI.

This clone has a single count. This chain connects TRBV5-5 to TRBJ1-2; 7 bases are shared with TRBD1. This CDR3 contains 12 residues. From germline, CDR1 is SGHKS and CDR2 YYEKEE (reference sequence). V was pared by 5 bases and J by 2 bases, with 0 bases of the junction left unmatched. The CDR3 here is CASRGQNYGYTF. Written as DNA, the CDR3 is TGTGCCAGCAGGGGACAGAACTATGGCTACACCTTC.

The rearrangement uses TRBV7-9 and TRBJ1-6; 7 bases agree with TRBD1. CDR1 and CDR2 from the germline V gene are SEHNR and FQNEAQ (reference sequence). V was clipped by 5 bases and J by 0 bases; unmatched bases: 4. The CDR3 runs 16 residues. This CDR3 is CASSRQGSSYNSPLHF. The DNA for the CDR3 is TGTGCCAGCAGCCGACAGGGTAGCTCCTATAATTCACCCCTCCACTTT. The entire variable domain, with the rest obtained from reference TRBV7-9 and TRBJ1-6, is as follows: DTGVSQNPRHKITKRGQNVTFRCDPISEHNRLYWYRQTLGQGPEFLTYFQNEAQLEKSRLLSDRFSAERPKGSFSTLEIQRTEQGDSAMYLCASSRQGSSYNSPLHFGNGTRLTVT.